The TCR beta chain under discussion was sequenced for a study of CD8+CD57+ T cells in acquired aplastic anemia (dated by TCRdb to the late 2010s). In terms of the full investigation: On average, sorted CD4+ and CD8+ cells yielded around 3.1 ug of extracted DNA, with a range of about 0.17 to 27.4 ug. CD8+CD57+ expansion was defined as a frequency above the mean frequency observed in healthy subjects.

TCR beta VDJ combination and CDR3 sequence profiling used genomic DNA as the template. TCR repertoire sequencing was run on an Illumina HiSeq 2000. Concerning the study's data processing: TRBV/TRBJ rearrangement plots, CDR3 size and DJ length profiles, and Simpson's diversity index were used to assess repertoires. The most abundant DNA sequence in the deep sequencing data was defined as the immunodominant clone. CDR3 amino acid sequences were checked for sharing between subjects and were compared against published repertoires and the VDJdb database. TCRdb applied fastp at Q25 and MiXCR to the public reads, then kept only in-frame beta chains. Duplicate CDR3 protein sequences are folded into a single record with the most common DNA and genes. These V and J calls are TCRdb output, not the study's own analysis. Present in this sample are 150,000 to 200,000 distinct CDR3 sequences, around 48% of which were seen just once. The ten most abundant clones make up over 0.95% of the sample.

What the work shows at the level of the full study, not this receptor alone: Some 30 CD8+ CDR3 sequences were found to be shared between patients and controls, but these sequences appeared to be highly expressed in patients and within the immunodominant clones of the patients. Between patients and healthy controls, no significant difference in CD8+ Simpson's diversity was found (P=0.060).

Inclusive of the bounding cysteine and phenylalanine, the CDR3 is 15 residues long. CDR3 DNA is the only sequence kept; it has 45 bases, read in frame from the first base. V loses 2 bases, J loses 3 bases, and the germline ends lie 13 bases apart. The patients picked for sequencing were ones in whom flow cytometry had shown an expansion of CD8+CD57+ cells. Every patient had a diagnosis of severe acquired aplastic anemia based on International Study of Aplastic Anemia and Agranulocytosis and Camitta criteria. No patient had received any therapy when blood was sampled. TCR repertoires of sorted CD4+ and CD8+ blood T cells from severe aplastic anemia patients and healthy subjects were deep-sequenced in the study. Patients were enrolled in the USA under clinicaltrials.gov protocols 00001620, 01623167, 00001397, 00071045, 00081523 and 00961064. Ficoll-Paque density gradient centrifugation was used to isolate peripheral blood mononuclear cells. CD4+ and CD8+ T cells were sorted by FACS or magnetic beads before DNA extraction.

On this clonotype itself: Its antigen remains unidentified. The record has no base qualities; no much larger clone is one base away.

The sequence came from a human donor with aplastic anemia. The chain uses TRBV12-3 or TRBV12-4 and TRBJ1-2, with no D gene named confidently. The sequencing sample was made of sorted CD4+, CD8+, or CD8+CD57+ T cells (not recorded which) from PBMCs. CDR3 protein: CASSLSSLAHYGYTF. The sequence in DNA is TGTGCCAGCAGTTTAAGCTCGCTAGCTCACTATGGCTACACCTTC.